The 11 T cell receptor beta chains below come from one sample, sequenced in a study of blood T cell repertoires in COVID-19. Here immunoSEQ multiplex PCR was the method, and the copy in TCRdb shows in-frame clones only, minus some. The sample contains around 150,000 clones, about nine tenths of which appear only once. The sample was peripheral blood. The receptors were sampled from a man aged 50 to 59 with active COVID-19.

The chain uses TRBV7-9 and TRBJ2-4; 9 bases are a match to TRBD1. From germline, CDR1 is SEHNR and CDR2 FQNEAQ (reference sequence). J was trimmed by 8 bases and V by 7 bases; bases with no gene match: 12. The CDR3 has 15 residues. The CDR3 sequence: CASIRFRDREDIQYF. In DNA form, the CDR3 reads TGTGCCAGCATCCGATTCCGGGACAGGGAGGACATTCAGTACTTC.

The chain recombines TRBV9 with TRBJ2-3; TRBD2 matches 11 bases. This CDR3 is built from 15 residues. The germline V gene encodes CDR1 SGDLS and CDR2 YYNGEE. V was clipped by 4 bases and J by 5 bases; unmatched bases: 6. CDR3 bases: TGTGCCAGCAGCCCCGGGACTAGCGGCCGAGATACGCAGTATTTT. Its protein is CASSPGTSGRDTQYF. Full variable domain (rest looked up from reference TRBV9 and TRBJ2-3): DSGVTQTPKHLITATGQRVTLRCSPRSGDLSVYWYQQSLDQGLQFLIQYYNGEERAKGNILERFSAQQFPDLHSELNLSSLELGDSALYFCASSPGTSGRDTQYFGPGTRLTVL.

A remark on this clone: At one end, the junction sequence differs from germline, possibly due to a read error. The chain joins TRBV5-3 to TRBJ2-7, with D possibly being TRBD1 (6 bases). TRBV5-3 is filed as an ORF, its function uncertain. This CDR3 has 9 residues. CDR3 loop: CARSLTGCF. Here the CDR3 DNA reads TGTGCCAGAAGCCTTACAGGGTGTTTC.

The V call is TRBV7-9, the J call TRBJ1-4; D uncertain. The CDR3 contains 15 residues. Per the germline V gene, CDR1 is SEHNR and CDR2 is FQNEAQ (reference sequence). V lost 2 bases, J lost 2 bases, and 9 bases lay in between. This CDR3 is CASSLPPGTNEKLFF. DNA for the CDR3: TGTGCCAGCAGCTTACCCCCGGGTACTAATGAAAAACTGTTTTTT. Looking up the rest from reference TRBV7-9 and TRBJ1-4 gives the full variable domain: DTGVSQNPRHKITKRGQNVTFRCDPISEHNRLYWYRQTLGQGPEFLTYFQNEAQLEKSRLLSDRFSAERPKGSFSTLEIQRTEQGDSAMYLCASSLPPGTNEKLFFGSGTQLSVL.

This clone was recorded a few times. V is TRBV7-8 and J is TRBJ1-4; no definite D call. This CDR3 contains 15 residues. The V end was cut by 6 bases, the J end by 6 bases, with 17 bases between. CDR1 is SGHVS and CDR2 is FQNEAQ in the germline V gene. This CDR3 is CASRLVLHKHEKLFF. Written as DNA, the CDR3 is TGTGCCAGCAGACTAGTCTTACACAAACATGAAAAACTGTTTTTT.

This chain joins TRBV3-1 (or the pseudogene TRBV3-2) and TRBJ2-2; 8 bases are a match to TRBD2. Germline V CDR1 and CDR2: LGHDT, YNNKEL (reference sequence). The trim removed 3 bases at V and 6 bases at J, leaving 12 bases unmatched. The CDR3 length is 17 residues. This chain's CDR3 is CASSHVTGGSSPGELFF. The CDR3 DNA is TGTGCCAGCAGCCACGTCACGGGGGGGAGCTCCCCCGGGGAGCTGTTTTTT.

The CDR3 coding sequence is TGTGCCAGCAGCCGGGGGGAGCGGGGACTAGATACGCAGTATTTT. Translated: CASSRGERGLDTQYF. The genes are TRBV6-5 and TRBJ2-3; the match to TRBD2 covers 7 bases. The CDR3 runs to 15 residues. V lost 6 bases, J lost 5 bases, and 11 bases stayed unmatched. Germline V gene lookup returns CDR1 MNHEY and CDR2 SVGAGI.

The chain links TRBV3-1 (or the pseudogene TRBV3-2) to TRBJ1-3; a weak D match, TRBD1 (5 bases). Germline CDR1 LGHDT, CDR2 YNNKEL (reference sequence). CDR3 size: 15 residues. Trimming removed 0 bases from V and 4 bases from J, with 10 bases in between. The CDR3 DNA reads TGTGCCAGCAGCCAAGATCAGGGATCAGGAAACACCATATATTTT. This gives the protein CASSQDQGSGNTIYF.

This chain connects TRBV3-1 (or the pseudogene TRBV3-2) to TRBJ2-3, with D tentatively TRBD1 (6 bases). CDR3 size: 13 residues. V gave up 2 bases and J gave up 4 bases, with 7 bases separating them. The germline V gene encodes CDR1 LGHDT and CDR2 YNNKEL (reference sequence). The CDR3 coding sequence is TGTGCCAGCAGCCAACAGGGGTCAGATACGCAGTATTTT. Translating gives CASSQQGSDTQYF.

V and J are TRBV7-9 and TRBJ2-5; 9 positions agree with TRBD2. J lost 5 bases, V lost 5 bases, and 12 bases had no gene match. CDR1 and CDR2 (germline): SEHNR, FQNEAQ (reference sequence). The length of the CDR3 is 16 residues. The CDR3 DNA follows: TGTGCCAGCAGCCAGCAGACTAGCGGCCCTTCGGAGACCCAGTACTTC. It encodes CASSQQTSGPSETQYF. Based on the CDR3 plus reference TRBV7-9 and TRBJ2-5, the full variable domain is DTGVSQNPRHKITKRGQNVTFRCDPISEHNRLYWYRQTLGQGPEFLTYFQNEAQLEKSRLLSDRFSAERPKGSFSTLEIQRTEQGDSAMYLCASSQQTSGPSETQYFGPGTRLLVL.

The J gene is TRBJ2-5, the V gene TRBV5-1; no reliable D call. The length of the CDR3 is 14 residues. Germline V lookup: CDR1 SGHRS, CDR2 YFSETQ. With 0 bases removed from V and 3 bases from J, the gap between germline ends came to 9 bases. CDR3 protein: CASSLGVREETQYF. CDR3 nucleotides: TGCGCCAGCAGCTTGGGAGTGCGAGAAGAGACCCAGTACTTC.